The sequence of this TCR beta chain was determined in a study of T cell responses to AZD1222 COVID-19 vaccine. CDR3 size: 15 residues. The V end lost 5 bases, the J end lost 4 bases, and 14 bases lay between the germline ends. CDR1 is LGHNT, CDR2 FRNRAP, per germline. Second-dose schedules of about 4 or about 12 weeks were combined. Assay: immunoSEQ multiplex PCR; the TCRdb copy retains only in-frame clones and omits some. Here the sample spans around 80,000 clones, under 95% being singletons. Study conclusions and caveats: Spike-specific TCR depth and breadth grew after two AZD1222 doses. Donors in the cohort were predominantly white British and more often female, and clonal diversity was possibly underestimated. Only after the peak T cell response were repertoires sampled.

This clone was recorded only once. Its antigen is not identified. The chain combines TRBV12-5 with TRBJ2-2; D gene unclear. The receptor was isolated from an adult who received the AZD1222 COVID-19 vaccine. Sequenced material: peripheral blood, taken 28 days after the second AZD1222 dose. The DNA of the CDR3 is TGTGCTAGTGGTACAAATAGCAGGCTCACCGGGGAGCTGTTTTTT. This sequence encodes CASGTNSRLTGELFF.